The present entry profiles one T cell receptor beta chain with its context. Antigen: not known. The data stem from a study of STAT3 mutations in large granular lymphocyte leukemia. Overall study findings and caveats: In T-cell large granular lymphocyte leukemia, about half of patients showed multiple immunodominant subclonotypes. No sample exists from the first appearance of each clone.

V lost 5 bases to trimming and J lost 1 base; unmatched junction nucleotides: 7. The length of the CDR3 is 16 residues. Germline V gene data show CDR1 as SGHTA and CDR2 as FQGNSA. Measured with immunoSEQ multiplex PCR; TCRdb has only the in-frame clones, and not every one. The table has 30,000 to 45,000 clones, approximately 91% seen once. The chain carries TRBV7-2 and TRBJ2-7, with 11 bases lining up with TRBD2. Sample: PBMCs. This clonotype was obtained from a human donor with T large granular lymphocyte leukemia. Some clones in this sample may be carry-over from other donors' samples. CDR3 region: CASSSRLAGRSYEQYF. DNA for the CDR3: TGTGCCAGCAGCAGCAGACTAGCGGGGCGGTCCTACGAGCAGTACTTC.